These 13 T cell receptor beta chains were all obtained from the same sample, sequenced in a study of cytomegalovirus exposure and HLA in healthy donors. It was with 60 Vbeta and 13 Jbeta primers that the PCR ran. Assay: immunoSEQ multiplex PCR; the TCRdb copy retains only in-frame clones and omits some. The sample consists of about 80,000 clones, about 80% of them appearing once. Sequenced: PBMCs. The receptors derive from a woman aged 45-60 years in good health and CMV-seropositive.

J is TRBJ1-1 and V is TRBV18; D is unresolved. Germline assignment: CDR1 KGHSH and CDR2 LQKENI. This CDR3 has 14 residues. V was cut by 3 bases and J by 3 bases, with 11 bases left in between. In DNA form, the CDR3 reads TGTGCCAGCTCACCGGAGGCTACGCACACTGAAGCTTTCTTT. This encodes CASSPEATHTEAFF. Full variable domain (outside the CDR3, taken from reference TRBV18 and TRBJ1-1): NAGVMQNPRHLVRRRGQEARLRCSPMKGHSHVYWYRQLPEEGLKFMVYLQKENIIDESGMPKERFSAEFPKEGPSILRIQQVVRGDSAAYFCASSPEATHTEAFFGQGTRLTVV.

As DNA, the CDR3 is TGTGCCAGTAGAAGGGAGGCCGGGGAGCTGTTTTTT. As protein: CASRREAGELFF. The chain is built from TRBV6-1 and TRBJ2-2, with TRBD2 as a possible D gene (6 bases). Germline-derived CDR1 and CDR2 are MNHNS and SASEGT. V lost 9 bases and J 6 bases, leaving 11 bases between the germline ends. The CDR3 extends over 12 amino acids.

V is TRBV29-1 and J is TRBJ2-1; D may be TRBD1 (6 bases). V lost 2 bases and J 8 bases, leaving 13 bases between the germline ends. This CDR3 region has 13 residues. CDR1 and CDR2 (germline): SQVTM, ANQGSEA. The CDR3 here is CSVERGHGDEQFF. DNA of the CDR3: TGCAGCGTTGAAAGGGGACATGGGGATGAGCAGTTCTTC.

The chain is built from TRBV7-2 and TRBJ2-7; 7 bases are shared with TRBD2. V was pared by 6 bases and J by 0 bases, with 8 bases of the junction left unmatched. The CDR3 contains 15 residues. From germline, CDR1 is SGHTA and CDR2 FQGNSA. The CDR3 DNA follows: TGTGCCAGCAGTTCCGGGGGGATGAGCTCCTACGAGCAGTACTTC. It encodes CASSSGGMSSYEQYF. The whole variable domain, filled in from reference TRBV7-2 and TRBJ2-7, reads GAGVSQSPSNKVTEKGKDVELRCDPISGHTALYWYRQSLGQGLEFLIYFQGNSAPDKSGLPSDRFSAERTGGSVSTLTIQRTQQEDSAVYLCASSSGGMSSYEQYFGPGTRLTVT.

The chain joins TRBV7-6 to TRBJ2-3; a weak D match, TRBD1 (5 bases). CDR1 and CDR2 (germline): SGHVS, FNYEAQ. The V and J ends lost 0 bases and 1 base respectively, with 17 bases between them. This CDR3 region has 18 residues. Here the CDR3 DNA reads TGTGCCAGCAGCTTAGCCCTCTCGGACATCAGTGGCACAGATACGCAGTATTTT. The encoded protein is CASSLALSDISGTDTQYF. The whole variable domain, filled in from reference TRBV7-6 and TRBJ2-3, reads GAGVSQSPRYKVTKRGQDVALRCDPISGHVSLYWYRQALGQGPEFLTYFNYEAQQDKSGLPNDRFSAERPEGSISTLTIQRTEQRDSAMYRCASSLALSDISGTDTQYFGPGTRLTVL.

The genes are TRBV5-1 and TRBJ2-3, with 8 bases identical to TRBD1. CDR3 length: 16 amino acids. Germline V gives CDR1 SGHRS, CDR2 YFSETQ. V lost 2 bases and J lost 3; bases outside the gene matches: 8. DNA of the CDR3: TGCGCCAGCAGCTTAATCGGACAGGGTGAAACAGATACGCAGTATTTT. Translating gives CASSLIGQGETDTQYF.

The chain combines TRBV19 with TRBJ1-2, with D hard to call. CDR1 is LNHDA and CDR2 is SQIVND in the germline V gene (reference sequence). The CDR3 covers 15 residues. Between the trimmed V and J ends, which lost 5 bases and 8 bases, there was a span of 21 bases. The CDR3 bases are TGTGCCAGTAGTGCCTACCCGGGAACTTCGGGAGGCTACACCTTC. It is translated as CASSAYPGTSGGYTF.

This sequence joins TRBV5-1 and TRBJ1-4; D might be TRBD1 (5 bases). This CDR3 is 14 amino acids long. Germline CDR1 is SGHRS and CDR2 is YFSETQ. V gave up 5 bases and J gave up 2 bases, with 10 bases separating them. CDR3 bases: TGCGCCAGCAGAAGAGACAGCACTAATGAAAAACTGTTTTTT. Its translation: CASRRDSTNEKLFF.

The CDR3 region has the DNA TGTGCCAGCAGCTTCCGGAAAAACAGGGGAAGGGGCTACACCTTC. Amino acids: CASSFRKNRGRGYTF. The chain carries TRBV11-2 and TRBJ1-2; 7 bases align to TRBD1. Germline V lookup: CDR1 SGHAT, CDR2 FQNNGV. The CDR3 sequence is 15 residues long. J gave up 8 bases and V 3 bases, and 12 bases lay outside the gene matches.

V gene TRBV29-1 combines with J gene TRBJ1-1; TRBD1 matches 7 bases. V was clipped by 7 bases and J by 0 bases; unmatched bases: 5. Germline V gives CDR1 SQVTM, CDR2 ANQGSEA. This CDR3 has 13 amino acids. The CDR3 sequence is CSGTTGMNTEAFF. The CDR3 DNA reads TGCAGCGGGACGACAGGGATGAACACTGAAGCTTTCTTT.

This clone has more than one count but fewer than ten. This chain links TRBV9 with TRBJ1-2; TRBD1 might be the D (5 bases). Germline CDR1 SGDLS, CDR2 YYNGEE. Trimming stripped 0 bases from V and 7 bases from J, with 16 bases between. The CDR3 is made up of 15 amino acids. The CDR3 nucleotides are TGTGCCAGCAGCGTAGCTGACAGTTCCTTTAGTGGCTACACCTTC. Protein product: CASSVADSSFSGYTF. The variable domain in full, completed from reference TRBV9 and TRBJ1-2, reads DSGVTQTPKHLITATGQRVTLRCSPRSGDLSVYWYQQSLDQGLQFLIQYYNGEERAKGNILERFSAQQFPDLHSELNLSSLELGDSALYFCASSVADSSFSGYTFGSGTRLTVV.

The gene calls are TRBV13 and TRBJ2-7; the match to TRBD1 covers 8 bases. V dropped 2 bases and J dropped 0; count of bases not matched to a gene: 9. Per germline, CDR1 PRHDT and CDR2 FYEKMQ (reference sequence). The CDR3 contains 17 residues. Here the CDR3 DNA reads TGTGCCAGCAGCTTATGGTTAGGGGACAGGAGCTCCTACGAGCAGTACTTC. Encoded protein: CASSLWLGDRSSYEQYF.

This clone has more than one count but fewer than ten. The CDR3 DNA reads as TGTGCCACCAGCAGAGAGAGGTTTGGATACGAGCAGTACTTC. Translating it yields CATSRERFGYEQYF. The chain combines TRBV15 with TRBJ2-7; no firm D call. The CDR3 covers 14 residues. The V gene lost 0 bases and the J gene lost 4 bases, with 10 bases spanning the gap. Germline loops: CDR1 LNHNV, CDR2 YYDKDF (reference sequence).